This T cell receptor beta chain was sequenced for a study of shared clonotypes between healthy human individuals. In the study overall: The cohort had two women and a few men, ages 18 to 49.

V lost 0 bases, J lost 4 bases, and 13 bases lay in between. The germline gives CDR1 MNHNS, CDR2 SASEGT. The CDR3 contains 15 residues. A remark on this clone: Its antigen is currently unknown.

Each PCR replicate from the sorted subsets contained 150 to 250 ng DNA, which is 30,000 or so T cell genomes. Libraries were prepared by immunoSEQ multiplex PCR; TCRdb keeps only in-frame clonotypes and omits some of them. The sample yields roughly 1,600,000 clones, around 98.5% seen once. Study observations and caveats: It was the non-shared clonotypes that had lower generation probabilities than clonotypes shared by all four donors.

Subsets obtained from CD4+ cells comprised CD45RA+ naive and CD45RA-negative memory cells. The receptor's source is a man younger than 40 in good health. The chain uses TRBV6-1 and TRBJ2-7; D is undetermined. What was sequenced was naive CD4+ T cells sorted from blood. The subset: CD45RA+ positively selected. CDR3 coding DNA: TGTGCCAGCAGTGAAGCTTCCGGGTTGTTGTACGAGCAGTACTTC. This encodes CASSEASGLLYEQYF.